The 6 T cell receptor beta chains in this list originate from one sample, sequenced in a study of blood T cell repertoires in COVID-19. Using immunoSEQ multiplex PCR, the repertoire was profiled, and TCRdb retains in-frame clones only, with some absent. Here the sample spans 250,000 or so clones, over 80% being singletons. Sequencing was performed on PBMCs or T cells enriched from blood (not recorded which). These receptor sequences come from a man aged 50 or older who had been exposed to COVID-19.

The V gene is TRBV28, the J gene TRBJ1-5; TRBD1 matches 9 bases. The CDR3 runs to 14 residues. The germline V gene has CDR1 MDHEN and CDR2 SYDVKM. V lost 7 bases to trimming and J lost 5 bases; unmatched junction nucleotides: 6. CDR3 residues: CASMDTGGYQPQHF. CDR3 in DNA: TGTGCCAGCATGGATACAGGGGGCTATCAGCCCCAGCATTTT.

The sample holds a few counts of this clone. The chain carries TRBV18 and TRBJ1-3, with 12 bases identical to TRBD1. The CDR3 is 19 amino acids. CDR1 and CDR2 from the germline V gene are KGHSH and LQKENI. V lost 7 bases and J lost 4; bases outside the gene matches: 17. CDR3 nucleotides: TGTGCCAGCTTACCGACCCGGGACAGGGGGCGCCTTCAAGGAAACACCATATATTTT. Amino acid sequence: CASLPTRDRGRLQGNTIYF.

The rearrangement links TRBV11-1 to TRBJ1-2; no clear D gene. This CDR3 has 12 amino acids. Deletions cut 3 bases from V and 8 bases from J, with 10 bases between. CDR1 is SGHAT and CDR2 is FQDESV in the germline V gene (reference sequence). In nucleotides, the CDR3 is TGTGCCAGCAGCTTTGGGAGTACAGGCTACACCTTC. It translates to CASSFGSTGYTF.

Only a few counts were recorded for this clone. The chain carries TRBV28 and TRBJ1-2; 7 nucleotides line up with TRBD1. CDR1 and CDR2 from the germline V gene are MDHEN and SYDVKM. The CDR3 sequence is 15 residues long. With V trimmed by 5 bases and J by 4 bases, 10 bases remained unmatched. The CDR3 sequence is CASSPRQGLPYGYTF. CDR3 coding DNA: TGTGCCAGCAGTCCGAGACAGGGTCTTCCCTATGGCTACACCTTC.

The CDR3 DNA follows: TGTGCCATGACGAGCGGGTTAGTCTACAATGAGCAGTTCTTC. Protein sequence: CAMTSGLVYNEQFF. The rearrangement links TRBV10-3 to TRBJ2-1; a possible D gene is TRBD2 (6 bases). This CDR3 contains 14 residues. V lost 9 bases to trimming and J lost 3 bases, with 15 bases between them. Per the germline V gene, CDR1 is ENHRY and CDR2 is SYGVKD.

The chain employs TRBV11-2 and TRBJ1-5, with TRBD1 identical over 7 bases. CDR3 size: 15 residues. V was pared by 5 bases and J by 0 bases, with 4 bases of the junction left unmatched. The germline V gene has CDR1 SGHAT and CDR2 FQNNGV. The CDR3 spells CASSPGQSSNQPQHF. The CDR3 coding sequence is TGTGCCAGCAGCCCGGGACAGTCTAGCAATCAGCCCCAGCATTTT.